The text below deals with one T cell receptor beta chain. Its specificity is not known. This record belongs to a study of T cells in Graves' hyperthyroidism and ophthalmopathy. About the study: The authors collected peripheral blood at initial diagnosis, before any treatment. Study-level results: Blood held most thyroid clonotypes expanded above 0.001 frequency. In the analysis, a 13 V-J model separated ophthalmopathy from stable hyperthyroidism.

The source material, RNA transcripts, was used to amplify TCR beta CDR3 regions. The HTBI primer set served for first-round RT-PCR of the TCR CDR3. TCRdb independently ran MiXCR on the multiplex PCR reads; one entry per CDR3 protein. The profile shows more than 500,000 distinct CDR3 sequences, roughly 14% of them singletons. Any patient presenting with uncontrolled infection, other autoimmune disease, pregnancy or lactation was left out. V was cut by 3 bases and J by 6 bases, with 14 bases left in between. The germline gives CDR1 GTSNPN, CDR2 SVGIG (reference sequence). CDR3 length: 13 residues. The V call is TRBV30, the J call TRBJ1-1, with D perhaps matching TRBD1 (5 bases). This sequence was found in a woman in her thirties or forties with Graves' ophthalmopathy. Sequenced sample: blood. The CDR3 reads CAWRGPGRPEAFF. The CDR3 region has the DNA TGTGCCTGGAGGGGTCCGGGACGACCTGAAGCTTTCTTT.